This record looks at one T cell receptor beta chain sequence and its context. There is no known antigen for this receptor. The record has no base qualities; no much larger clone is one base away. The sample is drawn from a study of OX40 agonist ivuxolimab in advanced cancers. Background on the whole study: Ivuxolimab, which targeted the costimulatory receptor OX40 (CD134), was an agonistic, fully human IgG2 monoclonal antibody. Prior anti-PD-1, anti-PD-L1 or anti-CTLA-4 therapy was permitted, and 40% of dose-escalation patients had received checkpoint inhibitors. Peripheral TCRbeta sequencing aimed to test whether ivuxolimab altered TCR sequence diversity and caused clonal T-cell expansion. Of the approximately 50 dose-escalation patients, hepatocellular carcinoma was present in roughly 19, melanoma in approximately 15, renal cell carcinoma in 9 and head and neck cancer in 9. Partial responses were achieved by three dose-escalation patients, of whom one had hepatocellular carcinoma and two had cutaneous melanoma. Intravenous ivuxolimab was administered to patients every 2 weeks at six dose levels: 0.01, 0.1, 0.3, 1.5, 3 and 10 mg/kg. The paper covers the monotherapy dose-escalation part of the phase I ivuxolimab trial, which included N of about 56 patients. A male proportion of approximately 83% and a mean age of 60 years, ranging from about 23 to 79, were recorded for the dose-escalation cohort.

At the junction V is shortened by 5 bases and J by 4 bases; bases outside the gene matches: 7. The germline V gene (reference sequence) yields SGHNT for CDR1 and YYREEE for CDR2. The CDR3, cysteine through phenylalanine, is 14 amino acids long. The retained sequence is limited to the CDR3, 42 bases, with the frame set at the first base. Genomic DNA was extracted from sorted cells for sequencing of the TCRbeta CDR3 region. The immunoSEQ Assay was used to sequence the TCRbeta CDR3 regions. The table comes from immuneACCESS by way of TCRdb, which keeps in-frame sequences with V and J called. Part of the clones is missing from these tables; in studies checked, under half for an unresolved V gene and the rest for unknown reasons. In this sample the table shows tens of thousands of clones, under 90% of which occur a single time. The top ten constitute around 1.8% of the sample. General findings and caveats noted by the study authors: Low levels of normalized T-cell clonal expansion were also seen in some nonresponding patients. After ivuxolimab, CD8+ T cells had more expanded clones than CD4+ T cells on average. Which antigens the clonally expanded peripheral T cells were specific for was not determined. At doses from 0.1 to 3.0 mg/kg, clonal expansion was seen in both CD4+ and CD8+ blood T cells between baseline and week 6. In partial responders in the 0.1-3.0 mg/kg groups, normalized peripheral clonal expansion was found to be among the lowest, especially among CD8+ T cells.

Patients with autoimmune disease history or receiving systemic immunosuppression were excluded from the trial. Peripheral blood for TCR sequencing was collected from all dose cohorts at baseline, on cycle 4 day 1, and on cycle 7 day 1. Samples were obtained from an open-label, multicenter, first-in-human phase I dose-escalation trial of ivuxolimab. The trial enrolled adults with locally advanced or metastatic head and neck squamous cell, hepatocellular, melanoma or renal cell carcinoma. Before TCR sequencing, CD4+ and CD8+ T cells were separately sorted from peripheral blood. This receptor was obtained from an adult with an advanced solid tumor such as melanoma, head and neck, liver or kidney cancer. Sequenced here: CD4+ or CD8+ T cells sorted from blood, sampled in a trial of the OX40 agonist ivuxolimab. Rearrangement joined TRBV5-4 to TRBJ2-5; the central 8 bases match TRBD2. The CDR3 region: CASRAGGSVETQYF. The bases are TGTGCCAGCAGGGCGGGAGGATCGGTAGAGACCCAGTACTTC.